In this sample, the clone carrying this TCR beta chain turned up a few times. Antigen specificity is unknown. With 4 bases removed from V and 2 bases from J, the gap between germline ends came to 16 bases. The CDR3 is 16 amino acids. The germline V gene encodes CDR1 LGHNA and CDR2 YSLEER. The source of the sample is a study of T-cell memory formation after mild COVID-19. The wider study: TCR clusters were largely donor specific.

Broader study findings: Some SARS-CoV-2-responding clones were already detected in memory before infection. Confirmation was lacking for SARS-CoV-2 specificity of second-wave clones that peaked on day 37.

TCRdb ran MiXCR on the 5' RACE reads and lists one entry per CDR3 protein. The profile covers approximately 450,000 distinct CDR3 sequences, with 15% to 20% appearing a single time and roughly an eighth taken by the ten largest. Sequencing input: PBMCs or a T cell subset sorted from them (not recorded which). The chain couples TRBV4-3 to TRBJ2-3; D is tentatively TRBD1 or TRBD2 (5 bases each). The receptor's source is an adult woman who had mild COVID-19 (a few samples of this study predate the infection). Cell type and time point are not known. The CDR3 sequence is CASSLQTGTFTDTQYF. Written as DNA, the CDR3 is TGCGCCAGCAGCCTCCAGACCGGGACCTTCACAGATACGCAGTATTTT.